The clone carrying this TCR beta chain has a handful of counts. This record comes from a study of blood T cell repertoires in COVID-19. Study-level background: The analysed material was cDNA or gDNA that came from T cells, B-cell-depleted T cells, or PBMCs.

Data came from immunoSEQ multiplex PCR; TCRdb stores just in-frame clones and leaves some out. The top ten clones hold 6.2% of a sample with about 47,000 clones, 69% of them seen once. The origin of this receptor is a man older than 75 with acute or convalescent COVID-19. The sequenced sample consisted of peripheral blood.

CDR3 in amino acids: CASSTWTGGSGNTIYF. The CDR3 coding sequence is TGTGCCAGCAGCACCTGGACAGGGGGCTCTGGAAACACCATATATTTT. The rearrangement links TRBV5-4 to TRBJ1-3, with 10 positions matching TRBD1. The V and J ends lost 4 bases and 0 bases, in that order; junction bases with no gene match: 4. Germline V gene data show CDR1 as SGHNT and CDR2 as YYREEE (reference sequence). The CDR3 contains 16 residues.